Detailed here is one TCR beta chain. TCRdb re-analysed the RT-PCR reads in MiXCR, keeping a single row per CDR3 protein. The sample includes approximately 720,000 distinct CDR3 sequences, 14% of them seen just once. The V and J ends lost 6 bases and 7 bases, in that order; junction bases with no gene match: 11. The CDR3 loop spans 15 amino acids. CDR1 and CDR2 (germline): DFQATT, SNEGSKA (reference sequence). The material sequenced was memory CD4+ T cells from blood. The source is a female donor in good health, serving as a healthy control. The chain has TRBV20-1 and TRBJ2-1; TRBD2 matches at 11 bases. The DNA for the CDR3 is TGCAGTGCAAAAGTGGGGCTAGCGGGAGGTAATGAGCAGTTCTTC. This gives the protein CSAKVGLAGGNEQFF.